The text below deals with one T cell receptor (beta chain). It lacks a known antigen. No clone much larger than this one lies a single base away; base qualities are absent. Measured from the cysteine to the phenylalanine, the CDR3 is 14 residues long. Just CDR3 DNA is preserved here, 42 bases in frame from base 1. Trimming takes 0 bases from V and 0 bases from J, and the germline ends sit 3 bases apart. CDR1 and CDR2, looked up from the germline V gene, are KGHSH and LQKENI. The entry originates in a study of blood T cell repertoires in COVID-19 (dated by TCRdb to the early 2020s). Some background on the complete study: Samples from collaborators originated in the United States, Italy and Spain and spanned both the acute and convalescent phases of COVID-19. The prospective study material was composed of cDNA or gDNA derived from T cells, B-cell-depleted T cells, or PBMCs. Subjects who had been exposed to COVID-19, were actively infected with it, or had recovered from it provided the deeply sampled blood TCRbeta repertoires that made up the dataset. A freely available public database, intended as a resource for researchers studying the immune response to SARS-CoV-2, is where the repertoires were released. The samples were drawn from the first 160 participants of the ongoing ImmuneRACE study and from some 1,300 subjects provided by 6 global collaborators. Sample metadata almost always included a de-identified subject ID, COVID-19 status, age in years and sex. HLA class I and class II types, where available, came from metadata supplied by the sample provider rather than from assay-based typing.

The paper as a whole reports these results and caveats: Clinical and demographic metadata were provided uncurated, with the amount varying by source and participant.

Whole blood was collected in K2EDTA tubes by collaborating institutions according to the institutions' own protocols. For TCRbeta analysis, collaborators shipped samples in one of three forms: frozen whole blood, isolated PBMCs, or DNA extracted from either of those sample types. TCRbeta CDR3 regions were amplified from genomic DNA using the immunoSEQ Assay, a bias-controlled multiplex PCR. Per the authors' processing: The number of nucleated cells in each sample was estimated from the amplification of reference gene primers within the assay. To quantify the absolute abundance of each unique TCRbeta CDR3 rearrangement, sequence reads were collapsed and filtered. Productive Simpson clonality was computed per sample as the square root of Simpson's diversity index over productive rearrangements. The clones in this table, taken by TCRdb from immuneACCESS, are in-frame only. Not every clone is retained; where verified, under half of the shortfall comes from an unresolved V gene, and the cause of the rest is unknown. V, J and clone size were drawn from that table, and D and trimming were deduced from the DNA. The sample records about 87,000 clones, around 90% of which are singletons. In total, the top ten clones hold less than 6.5% of the sample.

The rearranged chain carries TRBV18 and TRBJ1-3; no confident D gene assignment can be made. The sample was peripheral blood. The sequence came from a man in his forties with acute or convalescent COVID-19. The sequenced DNA is TGTGCCAGCTCACCACCCGGCTCTGGAAACACCATATATTTT. This gives the protein CASSPPGSGNTIYF.